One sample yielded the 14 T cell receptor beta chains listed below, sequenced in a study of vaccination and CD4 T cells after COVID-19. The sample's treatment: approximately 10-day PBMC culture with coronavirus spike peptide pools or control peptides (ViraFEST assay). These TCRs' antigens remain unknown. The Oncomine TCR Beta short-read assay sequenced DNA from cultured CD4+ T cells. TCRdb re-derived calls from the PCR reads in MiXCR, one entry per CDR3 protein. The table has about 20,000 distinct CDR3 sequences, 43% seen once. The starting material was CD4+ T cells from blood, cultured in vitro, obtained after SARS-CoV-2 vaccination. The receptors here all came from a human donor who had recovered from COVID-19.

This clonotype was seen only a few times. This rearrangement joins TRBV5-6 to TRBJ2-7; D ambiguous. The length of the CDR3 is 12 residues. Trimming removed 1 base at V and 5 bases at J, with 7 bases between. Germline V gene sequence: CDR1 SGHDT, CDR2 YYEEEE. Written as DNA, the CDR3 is TGTGCCAGCAGCTTGTTTCGGGACGAGCAGTACTTC. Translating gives CASSLFRDEQYF.

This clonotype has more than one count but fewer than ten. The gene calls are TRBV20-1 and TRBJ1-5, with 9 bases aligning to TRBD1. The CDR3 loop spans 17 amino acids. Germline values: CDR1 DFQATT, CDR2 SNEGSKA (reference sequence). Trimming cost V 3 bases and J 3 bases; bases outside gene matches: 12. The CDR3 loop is CSASPSGTGRDNQPQHF. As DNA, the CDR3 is TGCAGTGCTAGCCCATCCGGGACAGGGCGAGACAATCAGCCCCAGCATTTT.

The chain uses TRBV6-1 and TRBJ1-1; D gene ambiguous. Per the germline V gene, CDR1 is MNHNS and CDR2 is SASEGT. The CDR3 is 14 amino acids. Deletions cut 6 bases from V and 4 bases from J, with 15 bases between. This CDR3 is CASSSRGGSTEAFF. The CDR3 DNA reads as TGTGCCAGCAGCTCTCGGGGAGGGTCCACTGAAGCTTTCTTT.

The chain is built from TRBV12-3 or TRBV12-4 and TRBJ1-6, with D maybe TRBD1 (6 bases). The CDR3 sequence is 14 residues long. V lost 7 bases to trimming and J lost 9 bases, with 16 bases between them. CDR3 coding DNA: TGTGCCAGCACCTTTACAGGGTTTGTTTCACCCCTCCACTTT. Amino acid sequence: CASTFTGFVSPLHF.

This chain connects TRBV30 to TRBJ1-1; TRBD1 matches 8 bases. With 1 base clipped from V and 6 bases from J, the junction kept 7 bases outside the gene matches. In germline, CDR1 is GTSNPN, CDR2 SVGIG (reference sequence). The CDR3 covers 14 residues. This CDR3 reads CAWSGDRHASEAFF. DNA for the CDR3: TGTGCCTGGAGTGGGGACAGGCATGCCTCTGAAGCTTTCTTT.

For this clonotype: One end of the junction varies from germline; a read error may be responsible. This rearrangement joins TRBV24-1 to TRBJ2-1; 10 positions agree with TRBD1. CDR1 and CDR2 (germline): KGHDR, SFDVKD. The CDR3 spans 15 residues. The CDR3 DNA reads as TGTGCTACCAGTGATTCCGGGACAGGGGCCAATGAGCAGTTCTTC. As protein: CATSDSGTGANEQFF.

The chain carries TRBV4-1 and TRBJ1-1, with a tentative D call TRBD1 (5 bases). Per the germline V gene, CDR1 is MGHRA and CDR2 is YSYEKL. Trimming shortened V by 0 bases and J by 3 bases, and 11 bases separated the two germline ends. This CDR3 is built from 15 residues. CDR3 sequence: CASSQDPARDTEAFF. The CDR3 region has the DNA TGCGCCAGCAGCCAAGATCCGGCCAGGGACACTGAAGCTTTCTTT.

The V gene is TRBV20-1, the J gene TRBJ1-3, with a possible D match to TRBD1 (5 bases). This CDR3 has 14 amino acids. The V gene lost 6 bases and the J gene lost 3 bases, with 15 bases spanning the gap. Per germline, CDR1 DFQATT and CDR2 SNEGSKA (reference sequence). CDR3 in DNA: TGCAGTGCGGGGCCCGCAGGGCATGGAAACACCATATATTTT. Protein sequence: CSAGPAGHGNTIYF.

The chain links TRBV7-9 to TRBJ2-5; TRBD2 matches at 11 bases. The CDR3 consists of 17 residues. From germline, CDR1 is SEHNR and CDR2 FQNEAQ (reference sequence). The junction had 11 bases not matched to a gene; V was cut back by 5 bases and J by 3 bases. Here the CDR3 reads CASSPGVAGGGEETQYF. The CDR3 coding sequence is TGTGCCAGCAGCCCCGGTGTAGCGGGAGGGGGAGAAGAGACCCAGTACTTC.

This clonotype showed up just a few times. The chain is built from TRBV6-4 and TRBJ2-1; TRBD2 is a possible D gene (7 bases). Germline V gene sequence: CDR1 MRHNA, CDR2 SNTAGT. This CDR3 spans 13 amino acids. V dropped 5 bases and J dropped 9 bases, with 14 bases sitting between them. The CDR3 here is CASSRTRGGEQFF. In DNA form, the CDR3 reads TGTGCCAGCAGTAGGACTAGGGGGGGTGAGCAGTTCTTC.

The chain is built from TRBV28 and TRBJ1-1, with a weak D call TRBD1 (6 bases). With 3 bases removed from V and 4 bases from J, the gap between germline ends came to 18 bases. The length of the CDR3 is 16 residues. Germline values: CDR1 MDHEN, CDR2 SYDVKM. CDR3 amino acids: CASSLAGARRRTEAFF. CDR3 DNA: TGTGCCAGCAGTTTGGCGGGGGCCCGGCGTCGCACTGAAGCTTTCTTT.

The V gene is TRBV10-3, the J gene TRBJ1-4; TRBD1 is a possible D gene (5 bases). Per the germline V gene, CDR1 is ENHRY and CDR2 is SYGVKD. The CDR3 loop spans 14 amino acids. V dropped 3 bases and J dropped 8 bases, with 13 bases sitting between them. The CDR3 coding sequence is TGTGCCATCAGTGACTCCAGGGTAGGCGAAAAACTGTTTTTT. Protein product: CAISDSRVGEKLFF.

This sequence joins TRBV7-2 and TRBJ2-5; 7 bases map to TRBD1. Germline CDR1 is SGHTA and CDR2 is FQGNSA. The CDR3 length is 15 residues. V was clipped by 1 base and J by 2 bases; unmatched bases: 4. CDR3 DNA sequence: TGTGCCAGCAGCTTAGGGAAGGGACAGCAAGAGACCCAGTACTTC. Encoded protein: CASSLGKGQQETQYF. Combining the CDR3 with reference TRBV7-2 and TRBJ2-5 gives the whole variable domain GAGVSQSPSNKVTEKGKDVELRCDPISGHTALYWYRQSLGQGLEFLIYFQGNSAPDKSGLPSDRFSAERTGGSVSTLTIQRTQQEDSAVYLCASSLGKGQQETQYFGPGTRLLVL.

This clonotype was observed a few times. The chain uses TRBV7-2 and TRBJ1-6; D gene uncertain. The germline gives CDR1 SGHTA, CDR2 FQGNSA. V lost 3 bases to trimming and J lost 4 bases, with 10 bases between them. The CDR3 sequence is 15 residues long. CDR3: CASSFEQAYNSPLHF. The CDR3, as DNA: TGTGCCAGCAGCTTCGAGCAAGCTTATAATTCACCCCTCCACTTT.